These 7 T cell receptor beta chains share one sample of origin, sequenced in a study of OX40 agonist ivuxolimab in advanced cancers. Assay used: immunoSEQ multiplex PCR; TCRdb lists only in-frame clones, some missing. In the table there are fewer than 80,000 clones, approximately 90% of which are singletons. Sequencing was performed on CD4+ or CD8+ T cells sorted from blood, taken in a trial of the OX40 agonist ivuxolimab. The origin of the receptors is an adult with an advanced solid tumor such as melanoma, head and neck, liver or kidney cancer.

This clone was recorded a few times. The chain links TRBV4-1 to TRBJ2-2, with D tentatively TRBD1 (6 bases). The CDR3 is 14 residues long. V lost 4 bases and J 4 bases, leaving 10 bases between the germline ends. Germline V gene lookup returns CDR1 MGHRA and CDR2 YSYEKL. This CDR3 is CASSLGQFTGELFF. As DNA, the CDR3 is TGCGCCAGCAGCCTTGGACAGTTCACCGGGGAGCTGTTTTTT.

V and J are TRBV28 and TRBJ1-5; no firm D call. The CDR3 runs to 12 residues. Germline V CDR1 and CDR2: MDHEN, SYDVKM. V was shortened by 4 bases and J by 4 bases, with 5 bases between the two germline ends. As DNA, the CDR3 is TGTGCCAGCAGTTCAATAAATCAGCCCCAGCATTTT. It is translated as CASSSINQPQHF. Full variable domain (missing parts from reference TRBV28 and TRBJ1-5): DVKVTQSSRYLVKRTGEKVFLECVQDMDHENMFWYRQDPGLGLRLIYFSYDVKMKEKGDIPEGYSVSREKKERFSLILESASTNQTSMYLCASSSINQPQHFGDGTRLSIL.

The chain joins TRBV11-2 to TRBJ1-5; TRBD1 might be the D (5 bases). Germline CDR1 and CDR2: SGHAT and FQNNGV. CDR3 length: 16 residues. V lost 2 bases, J lost 0 bases, and 11 bases lay in between. The CDR3 loop reads CASSLTWGVSNQPQHF. The DNA for the CDR3 is TGTGCCAGCAGCTTAACATGGGGGGTTAGCAATCAGCCCCAGCATTTT.

This chain connects TRBV6-5 to TRBJ2-7; possible D gene TRBD1, 6 bases. The CDR3 has 13 residues. Between the trimmed V and J ends, which lost 5 bases and 2 bases, there was a span of 10 bases. The V gene's germline CDR1 is MNHEY and CDR2 SVGAGI. CDR3 loop: CASSADSTYEQYF. CDR3 sequence (DNA): TGTGCCAGCAGTGCGGACAGTACCTACGAGCAGTACTTC.

This rearrangement joins TRBV7-1 to TRBJ2-2, with D perhaps TRBD1 (5 bases). TRBV7-1 falls under the ORF class, with uncertain function. This CDR3 is 13 amino acids long. V was trimmed by 3 bases and J by 3 bases, leaving 5 bases between them. CDR3 region: CASSSTDTGELFF. The CDR3 DNA is TGTGCCAGCAGCTCGACAGACACCGGGGAGCTGTTTTTT.

Only one count was recorded for this clone. The V and J genes are TRBV11-2 and TRBJ1-1; 7 bases map to TRBD1. Trimming cost V 6 bases and J 0 bases; bases outside gene matches: 13. This CDR3 is 17 amino acids long. Per the germline V gene, CDR1 is SGHAT and CDR2 is FQNNGV. Here the CDR3 DNA reads TGTGCCAGCAGTCCACGGGGACAGTTCGAGATGAACACTGAAGCTTTCTTT. Protein product: CASSPRGQFEMNTEAFF. Based on the CDR3 plus reference TRBV11-2 and TRBJ1-1, the full variable domain is EAGVAQSPRYKIIEKRQSVAFWCNPISGHATLYWYQQILGQGPKLLIQFQNNGVVDDSQLPKDRFSAERLKGVDSTLKIQPAKLEDSAVYLCASSPRGQFEMNTEAFFGQGTRLTVV.

The chain is built from TRBV4-3 and TRBJ2-3; the D gene is possibly TRBD2 (6 bases). Trimming cost V 2 bases and J 0 bases, with 15 bases left between them. Germline CDR1 reads LGHNA; CDR2 reads YSLEER. The CDR3 has 17 amino acids. CDR3 bases: TGCGCCAGCAGCCAAAACCCCCTCGCGGGAAGCACAGATACGCAGTATTTT. Its translation is CASSQNPLAGSTDTQYF.